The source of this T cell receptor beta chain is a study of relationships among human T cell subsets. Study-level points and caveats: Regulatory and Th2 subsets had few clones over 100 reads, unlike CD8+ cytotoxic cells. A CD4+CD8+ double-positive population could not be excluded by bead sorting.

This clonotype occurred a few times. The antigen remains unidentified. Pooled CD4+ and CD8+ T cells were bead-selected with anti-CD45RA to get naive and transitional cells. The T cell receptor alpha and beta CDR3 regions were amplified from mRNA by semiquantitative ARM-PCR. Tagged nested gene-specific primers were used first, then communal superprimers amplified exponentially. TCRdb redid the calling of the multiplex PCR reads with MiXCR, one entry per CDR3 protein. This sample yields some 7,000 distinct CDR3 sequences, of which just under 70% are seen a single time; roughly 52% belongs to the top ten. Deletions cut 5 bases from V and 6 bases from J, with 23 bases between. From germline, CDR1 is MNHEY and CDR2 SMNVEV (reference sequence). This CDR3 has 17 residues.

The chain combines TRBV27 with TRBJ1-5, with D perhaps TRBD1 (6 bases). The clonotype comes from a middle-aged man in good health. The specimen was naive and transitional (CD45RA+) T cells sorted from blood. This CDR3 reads CASSRHVPWGPSQPQHF. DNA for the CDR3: TGTGCCAGCAGTCGCCACGTGCCTTGGGGGCCCAGTCAGCCCCAGCATTTT.